Listed here are 4 T cell receptor beta chains from one sample, sequenced in a study of cytomegalovirus exposure and HLA in healthy donors. Primers: 60 Vbeta forward and 13 Jbeta reverse. Method: immunoSEQ multiplex PCR; TCRdb's copy keeps in-frame clones and lacks some. Here the sample spans roughly 130,000 clones, 80% to 90% being singletons. Material for sequencing was PBMCs. The receptors here all came from a woman in her forties in good health and CMV-seropositive.

The rearrangement joins TRBV5-1 to TRBJ1-3; D ambiguous. Trimming removed 5 bases from V and 0 bases from J, with 12 bases in between. This CDR3 contains 15 residues. Germline V CDR1 and CDR2: SGHRS, YFSETQ. As DNA, the CDR3 is TGCGCCAGCAGACCAACGGGGATCTCTGGAAACACCATATATTTT. It encodes CASRPTGISGNTIYF. The variable domain in full, with the rest retrieved from reference TRBV5-1 and TRBJ1-3, is KAGVTQTPRYLIKTRGQQVTLSCSPISGHRSVSWYQQTPGQGLQFLFEYFSETQRNKGNFPGRFSGRQFSNSRSEMNVSTLELGDSALYLCASRPTGISGNTIYFGEGSWLTVV.

This chain joins TRBV27 and TRBJ1-4; D may be TRBD1 (6 bases). Deletions cut 6 bases from V and 8 bases from J, with 10 bases between. This CDR3 spans 12 amino acids. Germline lookup yields CDR1 MNHEY and CDR2 SMNVEV (reference sequence). The CDR3 loop is CASRQGEEKLFF. CDR3 nucleotides: TGTGCCAGCAGACAGGGTGAAGAAAAACTGTTTTTT.

This rearrangement joins TRBV19 to TRBJ1-4; D perhaps matches TRBD1 (6 bases). This CDR3 is built from 15 residues. V was shortened by 7 bases and J by 4 bases, with 16 bases between the two germline ends. CDR1 is LNHDA, CDR2 SQIVND, per germline (reference sequence). This chain's CDR3 is CASNSQQGYNEKLFF. As DNA, the CDR3 is TGTGCCAGTAACTCTCAACAGGGCTATAATGAAAAACTGTTTTTT.

The rearrangement links TRBV5-1 to TRBJ2-3; a weak D match, TRBD2 (5 bases). CDR3 length: 16 residues. V lost 4 bases, J lost 2 bases, and 17 bases lay in between. Per the germline V gene, CDR1 is SGHRS and CDR2 is YFSETQ. The CDR3 DNA reads TGCGCCAGCAGCCCCTCGCCGGGATCTATCACAGATACGCAGTATTTT. It codes for CASSPSPGSITDTQYF.